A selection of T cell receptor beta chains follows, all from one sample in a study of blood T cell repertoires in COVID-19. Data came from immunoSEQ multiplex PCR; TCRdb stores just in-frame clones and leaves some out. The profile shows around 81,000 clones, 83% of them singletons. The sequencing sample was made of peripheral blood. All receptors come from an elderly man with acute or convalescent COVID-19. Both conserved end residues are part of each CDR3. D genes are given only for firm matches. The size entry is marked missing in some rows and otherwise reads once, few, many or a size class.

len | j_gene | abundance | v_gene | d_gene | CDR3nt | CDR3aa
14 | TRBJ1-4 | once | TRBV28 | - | TGTGCCAGCAGTATACTACAGGGATATGAAAAACTGTTTTTT | CASSILQGYEKLFF
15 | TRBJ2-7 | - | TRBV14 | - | TGTGCCAGCAGCCGGCGACAGGGGACTATCTACGAGCAGTACTTC | CASSRRQGTIYEQYF
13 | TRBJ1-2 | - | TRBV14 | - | TGTGCCAGCAGCCCGAGGTCAGGGTATGGCTACACCTTC | CASSPRSGYGYTF
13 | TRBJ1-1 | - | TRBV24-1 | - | TGTGCCACCAGTGTCGCGGAGAACACTGAAGCTTTCTTT | CATSVAENTEAFF
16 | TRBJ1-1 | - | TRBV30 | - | TGTGCCTGGGGGGCTGTCGACAACCTCAAGAACACTGAAGCTTTCTTT | CAWGAVDNLKNTEAFF
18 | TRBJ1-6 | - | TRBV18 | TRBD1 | TGTGCCAGCTCACCAGCAGCGACACGTGGGACAGGGACGTCACCCCTCCACTTT | CASSPAATRGTGTSPLHF
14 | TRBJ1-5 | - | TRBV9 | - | TGTGCCAGCAGCGGGCGACAGGCCAATCAGCCCCAGCATTTT | CASSGRQANQPQHF
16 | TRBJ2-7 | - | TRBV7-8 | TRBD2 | TGTGCCAGCAGCCAGCGGGGGGCAGCCTCCTCCTACGAGCAGTACTTC | CASSQRGAASSYEQYF
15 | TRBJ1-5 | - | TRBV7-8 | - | TGTGCCAGCAGCCGACAGGTCATTAGCAATCAGCCCCAGCATTTT | CASSRQVISNQPQHF
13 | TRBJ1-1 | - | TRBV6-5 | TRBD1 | TGTGCCAGCAGGGGGACAGGGCTGACGGAAGCTTTCTTT | CASRGTGLTEAFF
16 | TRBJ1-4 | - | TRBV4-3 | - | TGCGCCAGCAGCCAAGATCTGTACAGGCCTAATGAAAAACTGTTTTTT | CASSQDLYRPNEKLFF
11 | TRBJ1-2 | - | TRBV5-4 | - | TGTGCCAGCAGCTTGGGGCGGCAATGCACCTTC | CASSLGRQCTF
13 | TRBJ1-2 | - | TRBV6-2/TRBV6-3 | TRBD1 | TGTGCCAGCAGTTTCAGGGGGCGCGGGGGCTACACCTTC | CASSFRGRGGYTF
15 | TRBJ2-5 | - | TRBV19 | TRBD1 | TGTGCCAGTAGCCCGACAGGGGTGAGCCAAGAGACCCAGTACTTC | CASSPTGVSQETQYF
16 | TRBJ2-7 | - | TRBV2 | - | TGTGCCAGCAGCGACCCGGGTAGCTTTGACTCATACGAGCAGTACTTC | CASSDPGSFDSYEQYF
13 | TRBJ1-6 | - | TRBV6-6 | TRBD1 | TGTGCCATTTCGAGGGACAGAAATTCACCCCTCCACTTT | CAISRDRNSPLHF
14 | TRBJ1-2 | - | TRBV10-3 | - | TGTGCCATCAGTAGAGACAGTAGACTTGATGGCTACACCTTC | CAISRDSRLDGYTF
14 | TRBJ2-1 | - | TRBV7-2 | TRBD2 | TGTGCCAGCAGCTTTTCCGGGACTAGCCGTACGCAGTTCTTC | CASSFSGTSRTQFF
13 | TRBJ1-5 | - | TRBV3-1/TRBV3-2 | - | TGTGCCAGCAGCCAAAGTCGCGCTCAGCCCCAGCATTTT | CASSQSRAQPQHF
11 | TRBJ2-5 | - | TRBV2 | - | TGTGCCAGCTTAGATTATCAGACCCAGTACTTC | CASLDYQTQYF
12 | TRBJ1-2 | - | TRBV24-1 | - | TGTGCCACCAGTTGGGGGGGGGATGGCTACACCTTC | CATSWGGDGYTF
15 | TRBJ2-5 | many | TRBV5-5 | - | TGTGCCAGCAGCTCGGCACTAGATGATATTGAGACCCAGTACTTC | CASSSALDDIETQYF
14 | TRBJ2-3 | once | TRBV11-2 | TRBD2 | TGTGCCAGCCCGACGGGGAGGGAGGCAGATACGCAGTATTTT | CASPTGREADTQYF
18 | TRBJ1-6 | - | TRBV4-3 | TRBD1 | TGCGCCAGCAGCCACTTGATGCGGGGACAGGGGTATAATTCACCCCTCCACTTT | CASSHLMRGQGYNSPLHF
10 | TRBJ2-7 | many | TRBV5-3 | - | TGTGCCAGAAGCCTCTACGAGCAGTACTTC | CARSLYEQYF
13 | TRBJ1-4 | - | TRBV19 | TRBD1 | TGTGCCAGCCGGGGACAGTTTAATGAAAAACTGTTTTTT | CASRGQFNEKLFF
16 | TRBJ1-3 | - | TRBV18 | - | TGTGCCAGCTCACCCCAGCGGGACCTCTCTGGAAACACCATATATTTT | CASSPQRDLSGNTIYF
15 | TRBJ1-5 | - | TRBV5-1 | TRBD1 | TGCGCCAGCAGCCTGTCCACAGGGGCAAATCAGCCCCAGCATTTT | CASSLSTGANQPQHF
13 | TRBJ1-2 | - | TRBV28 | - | TGTGCCAGCAGTTCCACAGGGTTATATGGCTACACCTTC | CASSSTGLYGYTF
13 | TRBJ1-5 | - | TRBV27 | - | TGTGCCAGCAGTTTAGGGGGGGGTCAGCCCCAGCATTTT | CASSLGGGQPQHF
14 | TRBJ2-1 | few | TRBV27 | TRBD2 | TGTGCCAGCAGCTGGACTAGCGGCTACAATGAGCAGTTCTTC | CASSWTSGYNEQFF
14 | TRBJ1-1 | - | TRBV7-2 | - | TGTGCCAGCAGCTTAATACAGCCGAACACTGAAGCTTTCTTT | CASSLIQPNTEAFF
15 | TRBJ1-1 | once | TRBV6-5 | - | TGTGCCAGCAGTTACCTCCGAGGGCCGAACACTGAAGCTTTCTTT | CASSYLRGPNTEAFF